This TCR beta chain was identified in a study of identical twins' blood T cells. Study information: Approximately 12 libraries, six alpha and six beta, gave approximately 50 million reads. Whole-study results and caveats: Shared CDR3 clonotype counts tracked mainly the product of cloneset sizes. Twins shared more top CDR3 clonotypes than unrelated donors did.

Six healthy women, forming three identical twin pairs, donated samples. This clonotype occurred a few times. Its antigen is currently unknown. MiXCR was run by TCRdb on the 5' RACE reads, yielding one entry per CDR3 protein. The sample has 400,000 or so distinct CDR3 sequences; 28% are singletons. The sequencing sample was made of PBMCs. The source is a woman between 18 and 50 years old in good health.

The CDR3 nucleotides read TGTGCCAGCAGCTCTAGCGGGAGCCACATCGAGAATGAGCAGTTCTTC. Its translation is CASSSSGSHIENEQFF. The chain couples TRBV5-4 to TRBJ2-1, with 10 bases matching TRBD2. Trimming took 3 bases from V and 7 from J; bases not matched to a gene: 10. The V gene's germline CDR1 is SGHNT and CDR2 YYREEE (reference sequence). This CDR3 comprises 16 residues.